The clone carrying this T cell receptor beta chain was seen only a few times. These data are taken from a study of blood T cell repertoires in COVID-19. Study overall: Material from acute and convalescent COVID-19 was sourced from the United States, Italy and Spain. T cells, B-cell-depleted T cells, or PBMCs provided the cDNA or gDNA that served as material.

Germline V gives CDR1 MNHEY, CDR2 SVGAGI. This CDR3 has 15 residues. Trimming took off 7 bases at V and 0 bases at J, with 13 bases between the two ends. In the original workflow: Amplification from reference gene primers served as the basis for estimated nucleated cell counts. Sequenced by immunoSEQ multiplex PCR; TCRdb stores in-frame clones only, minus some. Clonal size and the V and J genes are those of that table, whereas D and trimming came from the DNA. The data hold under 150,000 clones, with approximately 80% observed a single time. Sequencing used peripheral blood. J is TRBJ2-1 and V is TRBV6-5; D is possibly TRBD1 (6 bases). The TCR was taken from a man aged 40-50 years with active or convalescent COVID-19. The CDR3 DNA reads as TGTGCCAGCAAGAGGACAGAAAGCTCCTACAATGAGCAGTTCTTC. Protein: CASKRTESSYNEQFF.